Shown below are 15 T cell receptor beta chains from a single sample sequenced in a study of blood T cell repertoires in COVID-19. TCRdb's table, derived via immunoSEQ multiplex PCR, lists solely in-frame clones and lacks some. This sample carries tens of thousands of clones, roughly 85% of them seen once, and the ten largest clones take roughly 18%. Sequencing input: peripheral blood. These receptors came from a human donor in a cohort sampled during active COVID-19.

J is TRBJ1-1 and V is TRBV9; no definite D call. CDR3 length: 15 amino acids. The germline V and J ends were trimmed by 3 bases and 3 bases, with 15 bases remaining between them. CDR1 SGDLS and CDR2 YYNGEE come from the germline V gene. The CDR3 sequence: CASSAYQIRDTEAFF. Here the CDR3 DNA reads TGTGCCAGCAGCGCATACCAGATCCGGGACACTGAAGCTTTCTTT. Full variable domain (remainder filled in from reference TRBV9 and TRBJ1-1): DSGVTQTPKHLITATGQRVTLRCSPRSGDLSVYWYQQSLDQGLQFLIQYYNGEERAKGNILERFSAQQFPDLHSELNLSSLELGDSALYFCASSAYQIRDTEAFFGQGTRLTVV.

The genes are TRBV10-3 and TRBJ2-3; D not certain. The V gene's germline CDR1 is ENHRY and CDR2 SYGVKD. This CDR3 spans 14 amino acids. V was shortened by 0 bases and J by 0 bases, with 4 bases between the two germline ends. The CDR3 DNA reads as TGTGCCATCAGTGAGTCTAGTAGCACAGATACGCAGTATTTT. Amino acids: CAISESSSTDTQYF.

CDR3 sequence reads: CASSLVGSRVVEQYF. DNA of the CDR3: TGTGCCAGCAGCTTGGTGGGTAGCAGGGTGGTCGAGCAGTACTTC. The V and J genes are TRBV5-6 and TRBJ2-7, with D perhaps matching TRBD1 (5 bases). Trimming shortened V by 0 bases and J by 6 bases, and 16 bases separated the two germline ends. The CDR3 loop spans 15 amino acids. Germline lookup yields CDR1 SGHDT and CDR2 YYEEEE. Full variable domain (outside the CDR3, taken from reference TRBV5-6 and TRBJ2-7): DAGVTQSPTHLIKTRGQQVTLRCSPKSGHDTVSWYQQALGQGPQFIFQYYEEEERQRGNFPDRFSGHQFPNYSSELNVNALLLGDSALYLCASSLVGSRVVEQYFGPGTRLTVT.

This clone was found once. This chain joins TRBV6-2 or TRBV6-3 and TRBJ1-1; possibly TRBD1 for D (6 bases). The germline CDR1 and CDR2 sequences are MNHEY and SVGEGT. There are 14 residues in the CDR3. With 5 bases removed from V and 5 bases from J, the gap between germline ends came to 15 bases. CDR3 bases: TGTGCCAGCAGTGGGGCAGGGGAGAGGACTGAAGCTTTCTTT. This gives the protein CASSGAGERTEAFF.

The J gene is TRBJ2-5, the V gene TRBV6-2 or TRBV6-3; 9 nucleotides match TRBD1. The germline CDR1 and CDR2 sequences are MNHEY and SVGEGT. J was trimmed by 5 bases and V by 5 bases; bases with no gene match: 9. The CDR3 has 15 amino acids. This chain's CDR3 is CASSRPGTGWETQYF. The CDR3 DNA reads TGTGCCAGCAGTCGCCCCGGGACAGGGTGGGAGACCCAGTACTTC.

The CDR3 reads CASSKGGDGTDTQYF. Here the CDR3 DNA reads TGTGCCAGCAGCAAAGGGGGGGATGGCACAGATACGCAGTATTTT. The rearrangement links TRBV21-1 to TRBJ2-3; TRBD2 was called by the table and not checked on the DNA. TRBV21-1 is a recognized pseudogene. This CDR3 spans 15 amino acids.

The chain has TRBV3-1 (or the pseudogene TRBV3-2) and TRBJ1-3; 10 bases agree with TRBD1. The V gene's germline CDR1 is LGHDT and CDR2 YNNKEL (reference sequence). Trimming cost V 5 bases and J 1 base; bases outside gene matches: 11. The CDR3 runs 18 residues. CDR3 amino acids: CASSGDRGPVVSGNTIYF. The CDR3 DNA sequence: TGTGCCAGCAGCGGGGACAGGGGTCCCGTGGTGTCTGGAAACACCATATATTTT.

This chain connects TRBV10-2 to TRBJ2-1, with 10 bases that match TRBD2. The CDR3 loop spans 14 amino acids. The V gene's germline CDR1 is WSHSY and CDR2 SAAADI. Trimming cost V 6 bases and J 7 bases; bases outside gene matches: 6. The CDR3 coding sequence is TGCGCCAGCAGCCAGCGGGGGGGTGTTAATGAGCAGTTCTTC. It codes for CASSQRGGVNEQFF.

The J gene is TRBJ1-3, the V gene TRBV7-6; a weak D match, TRBD1 (5 bases). V was trimmed by 1 base and J by 4 bases, leaving 11 bases between them. The CDR3 totals 15 residues. CDR1 SGHVS and CDR2 FNYEAQ come from the germline V gene. The CDR3 DNA reads TGTGCCAGCAGCTTAGTTCCCGGGGGGGGAAACACCATATATTTT. Translated: CASSLVPGGGNTIYF. The variable domain in full, completed from reference TRBV7-6 and TRBJ1-3, reads GAGVSQSPRYKVTKRGQDVALRCDPISGHVSLYWYRQALGQGPEFLTYFNYEAQQDKSGLPNDRFSAERPEGSISTLTIQRTEQRDSAMYRCASSLVPGGGNTIYFGEGSWLTVV.

The chain links TRBV5-1 to TRBJ2-7; 15 bases match TRBD2. Trimming removed 4 bases from V and 3 bases from J; junction bases left unmatched: 8. The length of the CDR3 is 17 residues. Germline assignment: CDR1 SGHRS and CDR2 YFSETQ. CDR3 protein: CASSPGTSGGSSYEQYF. The CDR3 DNA follows: TGCGCCAGCAGCCCGGGGACTAGCGGGGGGTCAAGCTACGAGCAGTACTTC.

This chain uses TRBV7-2 with TRBJ1-2; 7 bases fit TRBD1. There are 15 residues in the CDR3. Germline CDR1 SGHTA, CDR2 FQGNSA. V was pared by 3 bases and J by 0 bases, with 4 bases of the junction left unmatched. In DNA, the CDR3 is TGTGCCAGCAGCTTCCTGGGACAGTCTAACTATGGCTACACCTTC. This sequence encodes CASSFLGQSNYGYTF.

The V gene is TRBV30, the J gene TRBJ1-2; D call uncertain. The V end lost 3 bases, the J end lost 8 bases, and 19 bases lay between the germline ends. The CDR3 has 14 residues. CDR1 is GTSNPN, CDR2 SVGIG, per germline (reference sequence). This chain's CDR3 is CAWSLGQDIGGYTF. The CDR3 coding sequence is TGTGCCTGGAGCCTCGGCCAGGATATAGGAGGCTACACCTTC.

The chain is built from TRBV7-8 and TRBJ2-5; perhaps TRBD1 as D (6 bases). The CDR3 sequence is 15 residues long. Trimming pared 5 bases from V and 2 bases from J, leaving 15 bases between. Germline CDR1 reads SGHVS; CDR2 reads FQNEAQ. CDR3 sequence reads: CASSPGRGPQETQYF. The CDR3 DNA is TGTGCCAGCAGCCCGGGCAGGGGCCCTCAAGAGACCCAGTACTTC.

The chain carries TRBV5-4 and TRBJ1-2, with 11 bases aligning to TRBD1. This CDR3 region has 15 residues. V dropped 0 bases and J dropped 5; count of bases not matched to a gene: 3. Per germline, CDR1 SGHNT and CDR2 YYREEE (reference sequence). The CDR3 DNA reads as TGTGCCAGCAGCTTGGCCGGACAGGGGGCTTATGGCTACACCTTC. This sequence encodes CASSLAGQGAYGYTF.

The V and J genes are TRBV20-1 and TRBJ2-4; D ambiguous. The CDR3 has 11 amino acids. Germline-derived CDR1 and CDR2 are DFQATT and SNEGSKA (reference sequence). Trimming cost V 6 bases and J 7 bases, with 10 bases left between them. This CDR3 is CSANTDNIQYF. As DNA, the CDR3 is TGCAGTGCGAACACAGACAACATTCAGTACTTC.